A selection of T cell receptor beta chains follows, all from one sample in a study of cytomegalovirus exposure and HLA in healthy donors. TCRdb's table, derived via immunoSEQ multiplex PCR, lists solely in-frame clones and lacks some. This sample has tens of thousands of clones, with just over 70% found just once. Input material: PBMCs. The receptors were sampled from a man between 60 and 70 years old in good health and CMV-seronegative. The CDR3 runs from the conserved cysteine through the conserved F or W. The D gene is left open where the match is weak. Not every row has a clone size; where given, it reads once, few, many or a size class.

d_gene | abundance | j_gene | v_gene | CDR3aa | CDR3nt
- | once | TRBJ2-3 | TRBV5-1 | CASSLTGSTDTQYF | TGCGCCAGCAGCTTGACAGGGAGCACAGATACGCAGTATTTT
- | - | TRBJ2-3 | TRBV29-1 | CSVVGGSGSTDTQYF | TGCAGCGTTGTGGGGGGAAGCGGTAGCACAGATACGCAGTATTTT
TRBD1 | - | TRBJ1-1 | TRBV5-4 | CARGGDRVAFF | TGTGCCAGGGGAGGGGACAGGGTAGCTTTCTTT
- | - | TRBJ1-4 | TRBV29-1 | CSVALHPANEKLFF | TGCAGCGTCGCCCTCCATCCGGCTAATGAAAAACTGTTTTTT
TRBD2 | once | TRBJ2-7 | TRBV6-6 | CASSYSVAGLYEQYF | TGTGCCAGCAGTTACTCGGTAGCGGGGCTCTACGAGCAGTACTTC
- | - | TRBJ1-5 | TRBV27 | CARPDRTGQPQHF | TGTGCCAGACCTGACAGGACGGGGCAGCCCCAGCATTTT
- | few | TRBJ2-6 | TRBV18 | CASSLGVPGANVLTF | TGTGCCAGCTCACTCGGGGTCCCTGGGGCCAACGTCCTGACTTTC
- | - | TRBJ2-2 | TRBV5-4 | CASSLSGGTGELFF | TGTGCCAGCAGCTTGTCAGGTGGCACCGGGGAGCTGTTTTTT
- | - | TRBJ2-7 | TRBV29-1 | CSVTGQIGEQYF | TGCAGCGTTACCGGACAGATCGGGGAGCAGTACTTC
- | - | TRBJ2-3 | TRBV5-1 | CATSVVGPGVDTQYF | TGCGCCACCTCAGTCGTGGGGCCAGGGGTGGATACGCAGTATTTT
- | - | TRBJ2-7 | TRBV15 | CATSRERPGQGKGEQYF | TGTGCCACCAGCAGAGAACGCCCGGGGCAGGGGAAGGGCGAGCAGTACTTC
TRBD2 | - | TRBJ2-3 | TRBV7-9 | CASSSRRTSGGTDTQYF | TGTGCCAGCAGCTCGCGCCGGACTAGCGGGGGCACAGATACGCAGTATTTT
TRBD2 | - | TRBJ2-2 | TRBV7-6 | CASTGTSGGARSGELFF | TGTGCCAGCACCGGGACTAGCGGGGGGGCTAGGTCCGGGGAGCTGTTTTTT
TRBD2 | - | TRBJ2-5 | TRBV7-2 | CASSSLAGKETQYF | TGTGCCAGCAGCTCACTAGCGGGGAAAGAGACCCAGTACTTC
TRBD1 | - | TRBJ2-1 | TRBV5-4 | CASSLLRDRGYNEQFF | TGTGCCAGCAGCTTACTCCGGGACAGGGGTTACAATGAGCAGTTCTTC
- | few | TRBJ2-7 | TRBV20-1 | CSAYGAYEQYF | TGCAGTGCTTACGGTGCGTACGAGCAGTACTTC
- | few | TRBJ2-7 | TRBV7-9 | CASSGAAYEQYF | TGTGCCAGCAGCGGGGCGGCCTACGAGCAGTACTTC
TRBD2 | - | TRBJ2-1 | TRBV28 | CASRGEISYNEQFF | TGTGCCAGCCGGGGGGAAATCTCCTACAATGAGCAGTTCTTC
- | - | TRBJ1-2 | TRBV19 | CASSMSAGEWGDYGYTF | TGTGCCAGTAGTATGTCGGCCGGGGAGTGGGGAGACTATGGCTACACCTTC
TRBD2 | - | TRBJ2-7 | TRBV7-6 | CASSFSSGGGYEQYF | TGTGCCAGCAGCTTTTCTAGCGGGGGAGGCTACGAGCAGTACTTC
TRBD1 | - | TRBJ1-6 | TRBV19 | CASSEPYRGDSPPLHF | TGTGCCAGTAGTGAGCCCTACAGGGGCGATTCACCACCCCTCCACTTT
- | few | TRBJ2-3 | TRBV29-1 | CSSEGSDTQYF | TGCAGCTCCGAGGGTTCAGATACGCAGTATTTT
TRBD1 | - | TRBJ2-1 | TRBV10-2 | CASRAPGQGYHEQFF | TGCGCCAGCAGGGCTCCGGGACAGGGTTATCATGAGCAGTTCTTC
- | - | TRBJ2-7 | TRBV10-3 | CAISTGFEQYF | TGTGCCATCAGTACAGGGTTTGAGCAGTACTTC
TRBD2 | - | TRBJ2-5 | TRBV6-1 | CASSDTSGVEETQYF | TGTGCCAGCAGTGACACTAGCGGGGTGGAGGAGACCCAGTACTTC
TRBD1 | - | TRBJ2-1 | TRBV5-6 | CASSLGTGYNEQFF | TGTGCCAGCAGCTTGGGGACAGGATACAATGAGCAGTTCTTC
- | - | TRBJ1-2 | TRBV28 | CASMIIGIGGDNYGYTF | TGTGCCAGCATGATAATAGGTATAGGGGGGGATAACTATGGCTACACCTTC
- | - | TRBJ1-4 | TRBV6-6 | CASSQTGMGSEKLFF | TGTGCCAGCAGTCAAACGGGGATGGGTAGCGAAAAACTGTTTTTT
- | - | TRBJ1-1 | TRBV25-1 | CASSRLNTEAFF | TGTGCCAGCAGTCGGTTGAACACTGAAGCTTTCTTT
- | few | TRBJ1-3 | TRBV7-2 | CASSLARTGNTIYF | TGTGCCAGCAGCTTAGCTCGGACGGGGAACACCATATATTTT
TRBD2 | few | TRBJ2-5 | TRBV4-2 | CASSHRLAGEETQYF | TGTGCCAGCAGCCATCGACTAGCGGGGGAAGAGACCCAGTACTTC
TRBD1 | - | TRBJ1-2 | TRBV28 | CASGQGVYGYTF | TGTGCCAGCGGACAGGGGGTTTATGGCTACACCTTC
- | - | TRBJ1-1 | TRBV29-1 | CSVSDTAPNTEAFF | TGCAGCGTTAGTGATACAGCCCCGAACACTGAAGCTTTCTTT
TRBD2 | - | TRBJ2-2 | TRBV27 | CASSYGGYTGELFF | TGTGCCAGCAGTTACGGGGGGTACACCGGGGAGCTGTTTTTT
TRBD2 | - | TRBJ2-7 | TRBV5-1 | CASSSGLEPYEQYF | TGCGCCAGCAGCTCCGGACTAGAACCCTACGAGCAGTACTTC
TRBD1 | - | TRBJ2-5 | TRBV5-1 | CASSLGQGEETQYF | TGCGCCAGCAGTTTAGGACAGGGTGAGGAGACCCAGTACTTC
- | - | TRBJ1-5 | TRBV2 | CASSDPGLWGQPQHF | TGTGCCAGCAGTGACCCAGGGCTTTGGGGACAGCCCCAGCATTTT
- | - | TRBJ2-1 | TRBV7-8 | CASSPLDRREADEQFF | TGTGCCAGCAGCCCCCTCGACCGACGAGAGGCCGATGAGCAGTTCTTC
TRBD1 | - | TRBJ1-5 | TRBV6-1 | CASMGQHPNQPQHF | TGTGCCAGCATGGGACAGCATCCTAATCAGCCCCAGCATTTT
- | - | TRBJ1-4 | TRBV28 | CASRQGRNEKLFF | TGTGCCAGCAGACAGGGACGAAATGAAAAACTGTTTTTT
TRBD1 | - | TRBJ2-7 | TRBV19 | CASSKTPGQGDHEQYF | TGTGCCAGTAGTAAGACCCCGGGACAGGGGGACCACGAGCAGTACTTC
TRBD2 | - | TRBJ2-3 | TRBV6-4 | CASSLSGTGTDTQYF | TGTGCCAGCAGCCTAAGCGGGACGGGCACAGATACGCAGTATTTT
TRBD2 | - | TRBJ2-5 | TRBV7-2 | CASSSISGRGEETQYF | TGTGCCAGCAGCTCCATTAGCGGGAGGGGGGAAGAGACCCAGTACTTC
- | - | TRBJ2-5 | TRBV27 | CASSLKDSAGTQYF | TGTGCCAGCAGTTTAAAAGACTCCGCCGGGACCCAGTACTTC
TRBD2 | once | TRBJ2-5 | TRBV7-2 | CASSLSGGGAVETQYF | TGTGCCAGCAGCTTATCCGGCGGGGGGGCAGTGGAGACCCAGTACTTC
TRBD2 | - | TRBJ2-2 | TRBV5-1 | CASSWTSGSPGELFF | TGCGCCAGCAGTTGGACTAGCGGGAGTCCCGGGGAGCTGTTTTTT
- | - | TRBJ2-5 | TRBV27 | CASSLRRLATETQYF | TGTGCCAGCAGTTTACGGAGGCTAGCTACGGAGACCCAGTACTTC
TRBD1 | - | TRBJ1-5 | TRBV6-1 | CASSRQGSQPQHF | TGTGCCAGCAGTCGACAGGGAAGTCAGCCCCAGCATTTT
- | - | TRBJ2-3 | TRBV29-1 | CSVAESSSTDTQYF | TGCAGCGTTGCAGAGAGCTCTAGCACAGATACGCAGTATTTT